This T cell receptor (beta chain) emerged from a study of CD8+ T cells in alopecia areata (dated by TCRdb to 2016 to 2019). Regarding the complete study: The treated patients took part in an open-label pilot trial in which moderate-to-severe alopecia areata was treated with oral tofacitinib at 5 to 10 mg twice daily. Patients stayed on tofacitinib for 6 to 18 months and then had 6 months of follow-up off drug so that delayed response and recurrence could be assessed. The SALT score, which quantifies the percentage of affected scalp surface area, was used to measure disease severity in treated patients. immunoSEQ multiplex PCR using 35 Vbeta forward primers and 13 Jbeta reverse primers was used to amplify TCRbeta CDR3 regions. RNA was extracted with the PAXgene miRNA kit for fixed scalp, the miRNeasy kit for PBMCs, and the RNeasy kit for mouse skin. Scalp tissue and sorted CD4+ and CD8+ peripheral blood T cells from patchy and totalis/universalis alopecia areata patients and from healthy controls were covered by human TCRbeta sequencing. Scalp clonality was compared among normal scalp (n=4), patchy alopecia areata scalp (n=8), and alopecia totalis/universalis scalp (n=8). To study T cell clonal expansion in alopecia areata, the researchers applied high-throughput TCRbeta sequencing to both the C3H/HeJ mouse model and human patients. Biopsies were taken from tofacitinib-treated patients at baseline and at 4 and 24 weeks of treatment, and a later scalp biopsy was taken in several of the tofacitinib-treated patients. Study-wide findings and limitations: The treated cohort was small, with a single nonresponder, so links between baseline CD8+ expansion and response need larger studies. Lesional scalp, especially in alopecia totalis/universalis, showed higher clonality and more expanded CD8+ clones than normal scalp, suggesting antigenic drive. Shared TCR sequences between patients were less evident than in mice, which may be partly attributable to HLA diversity in the patient population. Unlike mouse skin, where gammadelta T cells dominate, normal human skin contains resident alphabeta T cells that get sequenced too, which complicates analysis of the scalp TCR repertoire. Tofacitinib significantly lowered scalp clonality and the number of expanded CD8+ clones among the top 100 scalp clones. Many expanded lesional clones persisted in scalp and blood during tofacitinib treatment, which may partly explain relapse after stopping treatment.

Library method: the immunoSEQ multiplex PCR assay. RNA was extracted from all samples and reverse transcribed into cDNA as template for TCR sequencing. First-strand cDNA was synthesized with SuperScript III using a 2:1 mix of oligo-dT and random hexamers. A synthetic immune receptor repertoire was used to gauge amplification bias, and whatever bias remained was removed computationally. The authors' pipeline ran thus. Raw reads were preprocessed to remove errors, and CDR3 was defined by IMGT conventions from the conserved cysteine to phenylalanine. Clonality was computed as 1 minus the Shannon entropy, with the entropy normalized by log2 of the number of productive unique TCRs. Whether each scalp clone was CD4 or CD8 was inferred by checking scalp TCRbeta sequences against the CD4 and CD8 repertoires from sorted blood. Entries here come from immuneACCESS through TCRdb and include only in-frame sequences with V and J called. Some clones fail to appear in such tables; in the studies checked, an unresolved V gene covers under half of the shortfall, and the cause of the remainder is unknown. The DNA was the basis for D and trimming; V, J and clone size are from that table. For this sample there are 200,000 to 250,000 clones; under 70% appear just once. Together, the top ten hold 3.5% to 5% of the sample.

The sample's time point label, decoded: more than 3 weeks on oral tofacitinib. The sample's treatment or condition label, in plain terms: oral pan-JAK inhibitor, 5-10 mg twice daily. Lesional scalp punch biopsies and peripheral blood were obtained from alopecia areata patients. PBMCs were separated by density centrifugation and stained for CD3, CD4 and CD8, after which CD4+ and CD8+ T cells were sorted on a FACSAria. This clone was seen only once. Its antigen is currently not known. Per-base qualities were not stored, and no clone one base away is much larger. Material: CD4+ T cells sorted from blood, obtained at week 4, from a patient treated with tofacitinib. This TCR came from a human donor with alopecia areata.

CDR3 region: CASSHSEGPYGYTF. The nucleotide sequence reads as follows: TGTGCCAGCAGCCATAGCGAGGGGCCATATGGCTACACCTTC. The chain joins TRBV11-3 to TRBJ1-2; a tentative D call is TRBD1 (5 bases match). The trim is 5 bases for V and 5 bases for J, with a gap of 15 bases between the germline ends. The CDR3 numbers 14 residues from cysteine through phenylalanine. Only the CDR3 portion is preserved as DNA: 42 bases, with reading frame beginning at the first base. CDR1 and CDR2, looked up from the germline V gene, are SGHNT and YENEEA.